What follows is one T cell receptor (beta chain) and its context. What it binds is unknown. After removal of 7 bases from V and 9 bases from J, the junction contained 19 bases not matched to a gene. The CDR3 consists of 15 residues. This entry belongs to a study of cytomegalovirus exposure and HLA in healthy donors. Study observations and caveats: In an earlier analysis, productive rearrangement rates for most beta V segments clustered near 87% or 30%.

The PCR ran on 60 Vbeta and 13 Jbeta primers. Assay: immunoSEQ multiplex PCR; the TCRdb copy retains only in-frame clones and omits some. The top ten clones hold 4.1% of a sample with around 100,000 clones, under 85% of them seen once. The genes are TRBV5-7 and TRBJ2-7; 7 bases match TRBD1. TRBV5-7 belongs to the ORF category, with a function that is uncertain. The receptor's source is a woman between 40 and 50 years old in good health and CMV-seropositive. Specimen: PBMCs. The CDR3 protein is CASGPIRTGPWGQYF. As DNA, the CDR3 is TGTGCCAGCGGACCGATCCGGACAGGTCCTTGGGGGCAGTACTTC.